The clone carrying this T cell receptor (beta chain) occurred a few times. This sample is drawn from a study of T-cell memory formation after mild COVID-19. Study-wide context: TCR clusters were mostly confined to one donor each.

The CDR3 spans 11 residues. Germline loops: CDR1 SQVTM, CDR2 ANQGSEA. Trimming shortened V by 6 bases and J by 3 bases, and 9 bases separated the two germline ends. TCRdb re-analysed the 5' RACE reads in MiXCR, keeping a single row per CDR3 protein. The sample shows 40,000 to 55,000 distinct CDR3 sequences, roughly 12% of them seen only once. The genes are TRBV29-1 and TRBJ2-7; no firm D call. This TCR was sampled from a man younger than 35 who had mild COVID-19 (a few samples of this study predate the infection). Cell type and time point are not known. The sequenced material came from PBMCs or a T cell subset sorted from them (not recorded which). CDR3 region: CSVDTYYEQYF. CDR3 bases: TGCAGCGTGGATACCTACTACGAGCAGTACTTC.